The 20 T cell receptor beta chains presented below share a single source sample, sequenced in a study of cytomegalovirus exposure and HLA in healthy donors. The PCR ran on 60 Vbeta and 13 Jbeta primers. The assay was immunoSEQ multiplex PCR, and TCRdb's table has in-frame clones only and misses some. The sample contains more than 95,000 clones, about 80% of which appear only once. The source material was PBMCs. The source of these receptors is a young woman in good health and CMV-seropositive.

The V gene is TRBV7-2, the J gene TRBJ1-1; TRBD1 is a possible D gene (6 bases). CDR3 length equals 14 residues. Trimming removed 5 bases from V and 1 base from J, with 11 bases in between. Germline CDR1 is SGHTA and CDR2 is FQGNSA. Here the CDR3 DNA reads TGTGCCAGCAGCCCGGGACACGCGAACACTGAAGCTTTCTTT. This sequence encodes CASSPGHANTEAFF.

The CDR3 nucleotides read TGTGCCAGCAGCGTGGGTGTGACTAGCGACCTCAATGAGCAGTTCTTC. Its translation: CASSVGVTSDLNEQFF. The gene calls are TRBV9 and TRBJ2-1, with 8 bases lining up with TRBD2. V was pared by 2 bases and J by 6 bases, with 10 bases of the junction left unmatched. The CDR3 covers 16 residues. Germline assignment: CDR1 SGDLS and CDR2 YYNGEE.

CDR3 region: CASLRDRGDQPQHF. The CDR3 DNA reads TGTGCCAGCCTCCGTGACAGGGGGGATCAGCCCCAGCATTTT. The J gene is TRBJ1-5, the V gene TRBV28, with 9 bases matching TRBD1. This CDR3 is built from 14 residues. The J segment lost 5 bases and the V segment lost 8 bases, leaving 7 bases of the junction unmatched. From germline, CDR1 is MDHEN and CDR2 SYDVKM.

This rearrangement joins TRBV9 to TRBJ2-5; D is perhaps TRBD1 (7 bases). Trimming took off 8 bases at V and 11 bases at J, with 28 bases between the two ends. The germline CDR1 and CDR2 sequences are SGDLS and YYNGEE. There are 15 residues in the CDR3. The chain's CDR3 is CASGAAGSRQGEQYF. The CDR3 coding sequence is TGTGCCAGTGGCGCGGCGGGATCAAGACAGGGTGAGCAGTACTTC.

As regards this clone: A far larger clone is off by one base, so a read error is likely. The V gene is TRBV27, the J gene TRBJ2-5; 8 bases are shared with TRBD1. The CDR3 runs to 13 residues. Germline V CDR1 and CDR2: MNHEY, SMNVEV (reference sequence). J lost 5 bases, V lost 8 bases, and 7 bases had no gene match. The CDR3 loop is CASGRTGWETQYF. DNA of the CDR3: TGTGCCAGCGGCAGGACAGGGTGGGAGACCCAGTACTTC.

V is TRBV5-1 and J is TRBJ2-1; D might be TRBD2 (7 bases). CDR1 is SGHRS, CDR2 YFSETQ, per germline. The CDR3 spans 16 residues. With 4 bases removed from V and 8 bases from J, the gap between germline ends came to 22 bases. The CDR3 sequence: CASSAGGGRMGDEQFF. For the CDR3, the DNA is TGCGCCAGCAGCGCTGGGGGGGGGCGAATGGGGGATGAGCAGTTCTTC. The variable domain in full, completed from reference TRBV5-1 and TRBJ2-1, reads KAGVTQTPRYLIKTRGQQVTLSCSPISGHRSVSWYQQTPGQGLQFLFEYFSETQRNKGNFPGRFSGRQFSNSRSEMNVSTLELGDSALYLCASSAGGGRMGDEQFFGPGTRLTVL.

Here the CDR3 DNA reads TGTGCCAGCAGTGACTGGGACAGGCCGATTACCACTGAAGCTTTCTTT. Translating it yields CASSDWDRPITTEAFF. The V and J genes are TRBV25-1 and TRBJ1-1, with 8 positions matching TRBD1. The CDR3 is 16 amino acids. Looked up from germline, CDR1 is MGHDK and CDR2 is SYGVNS. J lost 4 bases, V lost 3 bases, and 10 bases had no gene match.

The chain couples TRBV5-1 to TRBJ1-2, with 7 positions matching TRBD1. Germline loops: CDR1 SGHRS, CDR2 YFSETQ. The CDR3 is 15 amino acids. Germline trimming cut 0 bases from V and 0 bases from J; bases unmatched to any gene: 2. CDR3 residues: CASSLGTGANYGYTF. CDR3 sequence (DNA): TGCGCCAGCAGCTTGGGGACAGGAGCTAACTATGGCTACACCTTC.

The V and J genes are TRBV2 and TRBJ2-4, with 11 bases matching TRBD2. CDR1 is SNHLY and CDR2 is FYNNEI in the germline V gene. The CDR3 length is 14 residues. The trim removed 6 bases at V and 6 bases at J, leaving 4 bases unmatched. CDR3 nucleotides: TGTGCCAGCAGCATCGGGACTAGCGGAAACATTCAGTACTTC. Its protein product is CASSIGTSGNIQYF.

Comments on this clone: A read error is likely, as this CDR3 ends without the conserved phenylalanine or tryptophan. The chain recombines TRBV6-5 with TRBJ1-5; D is undetermined. CDR1 and CDR2 from the germline V gene are MNHEY and SVGAGI. V was trimmed by 0 bases and J by 0 bases, leaving 9 bases between them. The CDR3 totals 16 residues. In DNA form, the CDR3 reads TGTGCCAGCAGTTACTCGGCGGATTATAGCAATCAGCCCCAGCATGTT. Protein product: CASSYSADYSNQPQHV.

The V call is TRBV29-1, the J call TRBJ2-1; perhaps TRBD2 as D (5 bases). This CDR3 has 12 residues. Germline V gene sequence: CDR1 SQVTM, CDR2 ANQGSEA. The V end was cut by 2 bases, the J end by 6 bases, with 8 bases between. The DNA for the CDR3 is TGCAGCGTTGAATGGCGGGTCAATGAGCAGTTCTTC. Translating gives CSVEWRVNEQFF.

The chain combines TRBV29-1 with TRBJ2-1, with TRBD2 matching 8 bases. Germline V gene data show CDR1 as SQVTM and CDR2 as ANQGSEA. CDR3 size: 14 residues. V was clipped by 3 bases and J by 12 bases; unmatched bases: 13. The CDR3 bases are TGCAGCGTTGAGACTAGCGACGGGTTCGGAGGGCAGTTCTTC. This translates into CSVETSDGFGGQFF.

DNA for the CDR3: TGTGCCAGCACCGCGGGGGGGGTTAACTATGGCTACACCTTC. Translated: CASTAGGVNYGYTF. The chain joins TRBV28 to TRBJ1-2; TRBD1 is a possible D gene (5 bases). CDR1 MDHEN and CDR2 SYDVKM come from the germline V gene. Trimming left V 7 bases short and J 1 base short, with 13 bases between. The CDR3 sequence is 14 residues long.

The chain uses TRBV27 and TRBJ2-1, with 7 bases identical to TRBD2. Germline V gene data show CDR1 as MNHEY and CDR2 as SMNVEV (reference sequence). V shed 4 bases and J 10 bases; nucleotides not matched to a gene: 7. This CDR3 is built from 13 residues. CDR3 protein: CASSWTRGEEQFF. CDR3 DNA: TGTGCCAGCAGTTGGACTAGGGGAGAAGAGCAGTTCTTC.

V is TRBV5-4 and J is TRBJ2-3; tentatively, D is TRBD2 (5 bases). The CDR3 covers 13 residues. Germline CDR1 SGHNT, CDR2 YYREEE (reference sequence). V gave up 10 bases and J gave up 0 bases, with 12 bases separating them. Here the CDR3 reads CALRRTSTDTQYF. The CDR3 coding sequence is TGTGCCCTAAGGAGGACTAGCACAGATACGCAGTATTTT.

About this clone itself: This CDR3 is also generated by other DNA sequences in the sample. The chain couples TRBV13 to TRBJ2-7; TRBD2 agrees at 10 bases. Trimming cost V 4 bases and J 0 bases; bases outside gene matches: 0. The germline V gene has CDR1 PRHDT and CDR2 FYEKMQ (reference sequence). The CDR3 covers 14 residues. The CDR3, as DNA: TGTGCCAGCAGCTCTAGCGGGAGCTCCTACGAGCAGTACTTC. Protein product: CASSSSGSSYEQYF.

The chain is built from TRBV2 and TRBJ1-1, with D possibly matching TRBD1 (6 bases). In germline, CDR1 is SNHLY, CDR2 FYNNEI. The ends were cut back, 5 bases at V and 5 bases at J, with 12 bases in the middle. This CDR3 region has 13 residues. The CDR3 protein is CASSPTGRTEAFF. CDR3 coding DNA: TGTGCCAGCAGTCCTACAGGGCGGACTGAAGCTTTCTTT.

The J gene is TRBJ1-4, the V gene TRBV28; D might be TRBD1 (6 bases). The CDR3 extends over 15 amino acids. Trimming shortened V by 3 bases and J by 2 bases, and 10 bases separated the two germline ends. The germline V gene has CDR1 MDHEN and CDR2 SYDVKM. The CDR3 DNA sequence: TGTGCCAGCAGTTTGGGGGCAGAGACTAATGAAAAACTGTTTTTT. It translates to CASSLGAETNEKLFF.

This sequence joins TRBV28 and TRBJ2-1, with D uncertain. Germline-derived CDR1 and CDR2 are MDHEN and SYDVKM. CDR3 size: 15 residues. V was trimmed by 6 bases and J by 8 bases, leaving 20 bases between them. CDR3: CASRSWPRQNHEQFF. The CDR3 DNA follows: TGTGCCAGCAGGTCTTGGCCGCGACAAAACCATGAGCAGTTCTTC.

The chain carries TRBV19 and TRBJ1-3; D is possibly TRBD1 (5 bases). Germline values: CDR1 LNHDA, CDR2 SQIVND (reference sequence). This CDR3 is built from 13 residues. V gave up 8 bases and J gave up 5 bases, with 13 bases separating them. The CDR3 reads CASDGASRNTIYF. The DNA of the CDR3 is TGTGCCAGTGATGGGGCCTCAAGAAACACCATATATTTT.